The 29 T cell receptor beta chains below all came from one sample that was sequenced in a study of cytomegalovirus exposure and HLA in healthy donors. The table came from immunoSEQ multiplex PCR; TCRdb's copy has only in-frame clones and leaves some out. The sample records more than 300,000 clones, about nine tenths being singletons. Sequencing used PBMCs. These receptors were collected from a woman aged 18-29 years in good health and CMV-seronegative.

This chain links TRBV27 with TRBJ2-7; 8 bases line up with TRBD2. Germline V gene sequence: CDR1 MNHEY, CDR2 SMNVEV (reference sequence). The CDR3 spans 15 residues. The V segment lost 0 bases and the J segment 3 bases; nucleotides outside the gene matches: 4. The CDR3 region is CASSLSLAAYYEQYF. The CDR3 DNA is TGTGCCAGCAGTTTATCACTAGCGGCTTACTACGAGCAGTACTTC.

This chain uses TRBV5-4 with TRBJ2-7; no clear D gene. CDR1 is SGHNT and CDR2 is YYREEE in the germline V gene (reference sequence). The ends were cut back, 0 bases at V and 4 bases at J, with 11 bases in the middle. The CDR3 consists of 14 residues. CDR3 coding DNA: TGTGCCAGCAGCTTGGCCGCAGGCTCTTACGAGCAGTACTTC. The encoded protein is CASSLAAGSYEQYF.

The chain has TRBV11-2 and TRBJ1-1, with TRBD1 matching 7 bases. CDR3 length equals 15 residues. V shed 4 bases, J shed 2 bases, and the junction held 7 bases outside the gene matches. The germline V gene has CDR1 SGHAT and CDR2 FQNNGV. The CDR3 sequence: CASSSPGGSNTEAFF. CDR3 sequence (DNA): TGTGCCAGCAGCTCACCAGGGGGATCAAACACTGAAGCTTTCTTT.

The V and J genes are TRBV11-3 and TRBJ1-1, with D hard to call. The CDR3 is 13 residues long. V was clipped by 4 bases and J by 5 bases, with 11 bases between them. CDR1 and CDR2 (germline): SGHNT, YENEEA. Here the CDR3 reads CASSSRRETEAFF. In nucleotides, the CDR3 is TGTGCCAGCAGCTCTAGACGGGAAACTGAAGCTTTCTTT.

The CDR3 nucleotides are TGCGCCAGCAGTGCCGGGACTAGGGAGGGAAACATTCAGTACTTC. As protein: CASSAGTREGNIQYF. The chain is built from TRBV10-2 and TRBJ2-4, with TRBD2 matching over 8 bases. This CDR3 has 15 amino acids. In germline, CDR1 is WSHSY, CDR2 SAAADI. J lost 6 bases, V lost 4 bases, and 8 bases had no gene match.

The rearrangement links TRBV11-2 to TRBJ2-3, with a weak D call TRBD2 (5 bases). The germline V and J ends were trimmed by 3 bases and 1 base, with 11 bases remaining between them. Germline V gene sequence: CDR1 SGHAT, CDR2 FQNNGV. CDR3 length: 15 residues. CDR3 DNA: TGTGCCAGCAGCTTCCGGGGAGTGGGCACAGATACGCAGTATTTT. Translated, it gives CASSFRGVGTDTQYF.

The CDR3 reads CASSLQSDGYTF. The DNA for the CDR3 is TGTGCCAGCAGCTTGCAGAGCGATGGCTACACCTTC. The chain is built from TRBV5-6 and TRBJ1-2; no reliable D call. This CDR3 has 12 amino acids. With 1 base removed from V and 6 bases from J, the gap between germline ends came to 7 bases. Germline CDR1 SGHDT, CDR2 YYEEEE.

The rearrangement links TRBV10-2 to TRBJ2-7; 9 positions match TRBD2. Trimming took 10 bases from V and 3 from J; bases not matched to a gene: 16. Germline CDR1 is WSHSY and CDR2 is SAAADI. This CDR3 contains 16 residues. CDR3 DNA: TGCGCCACCGACCGTGGACGAGCGGGGGGCATCTACGAGCAGTACTTC. Protein product: CATDRGRAGGIYEQYF.

V gene TRBV27 combines with J gene TRBJ2-5; D unclear. This CDR3 has 13 amino acids. Germline V gene data show CDR1 as MNHEY and CDR2 as SMNVEV (reference sequence). V was clipped by 3 bases and J by 0 bases, with 5 bases between them. The CDR3 DNA sequence: TGTGCCAGCAGTTTCGGGTACCAAGAGACCCAGTACTTC. Encoded protein: CASSFGYQETQYF.

V usage is TRBV6-5 and J usage is TRBJ2-2, with 8 bases fitting TRBD2. V lost 5 bases to trimming and J lost 5 bases; unmatched junction nucleotides: 4. Germline assignment: CDR1 MNHEY and CDR2 SVGAGI. The CDR3 totals 14 residues. This CDR3 reads CASSRSGGTGELFF. CDR3 nucleotides: TGTGCCAGCAGTCGAAGCGGGGGAACCGGGGAGCTGTTTTTT.

The chain links TRBV15 to TRBJ2-3; 8 bases are shared with TRBD1. There are 16 residues in the CDR3. CDR1 is LNHNV, CDR2 YYDKDF, per germline (reference sequence). V lost 6 bases and J lost 6; bases outside the gene matches: 14. CDR3 region: CATSTGGQGLWDTQYF. The CDR3 DNA reads as TGTGCCACCAGTACCGGAGGACAGGGTCTTTGGGATACGCAGTATTTT.

The chain has TRBV5-5 and TRBJ1-2; tentatively, D is TRBD1 (5 bases). The CDR3 runs to 14 residues. The germline V gene encodes CDR1 SGHKS and CDR2 YYEKEE (reference sequence). Between the trimmed V and J ends, which lost 0 bases and 8 bases, there was a span of 14 bases. The CDR3 region has the DNA TGTGCCAGCAGCTTGGTCGCGACGAACAGGGGCTACACCTTC. This translates into CASSLVATNRGYTF.

This sequence joins TRBV25-1 and TRBJ2-5; 7 nucleotides match TRBD2. This CDR3 is built from 14 residues. Germline V gives CDR1 MGHDK, CDR2 SYGVNS. V gave up 5 bases and J gave up 3 bases; unmatched junction bases: 6. The CDR3 DNA follows: TGTGCCAGCAGTAAGCTAGCGGTCAAAGAGACCCAGTACTTC. It yields the protein CASSKLAVKETQYF.

The chain combines TRBV7-6 with TRBJ2-5; weak D call: TRBD2 (5 bases). Germline assignment: CDR1 SGHVS and CDR2 FNYEAQ. V lost 6 bases and J 4 bases, leaving 12 bases between the germline ends. The CDR3 covers 13 residues. This CDR3 reads CASRVGSRETQYF. Written as DNA, the CDR3 is TGTGCCAGCAGAGTGGGGAGCCGAGAGACCCAGTACTTC.

This sequence joins TRBV4-1 and TRBJ2-3, with 8 bases lining up with TRBD2. The CDR3 runs to 15 residues. Germline V gives CDR1 MGHRA, CDR2 YSYEKL. J was trimmed by 0 bases and V by 5 bases; bases with no gene match: 4. The CDR3 DNA follows: TGCGCCAGCAGCTACTTAGCGGGGAGCACAGATACGCAGTATTTT. It codes for CASSYLAGSTDTQYF.

This clone occurred once. The chain has TRBV18 and TRBJ2-5; 9 positions agree with TRBD1. Germline lookup yields CDR1 KGHSH and CDR2 LQKENI. The CDR3 has 12 residues. The trim removed 6 bases at V and 4 bases at J, leaving 0 bases unmatched. CDR3 nucleotides: TGTGCCAGCTCGGGACAGGGAGAGACCCAGTACTTC. Translated, it gives CASSGQGETQYF.

This chain connects TRBV18 to TRBJ2-1; 8 bases map to TRBD1. Trimming removed 3 bases from V and 7 bases from J; junction bases left unmatched: 5. Germline CDR1 and CDR2: KGHSH and LQKENI. The length of the CDR3 is 14 residues. This CDR3 reads CASSPWTGYNEQFF. The CDR3 bases are TGTGCCAGCTCACCCTGGACAGGGTATAATGAGCAGTTCTTC.

The rearrangement links TRBV2 to TRBJ2-3, with 10 bases aligning to TRBD2. J lost 2 bases, V lost 3 bases, and 11 bases had no gene match. The CDR3 loop spans 18 amino acids. CDR1 is SNHLY and CDR2 is FYNNEI in the germline V gene. The CDR3 nucleotides are TGTGCCAGCAGTGAGCACCCCCATAGCGGGGGGCCCACAGATACGCAGTATTTT. It codes for CASSEHPHSGGPTDTQYF.

V is TRBV7-2 and J is TRBJ2-1, with a weak D call TRBD2 (6 bases). CDR3 length: 16 residues. Germline lookup yields CDR1 SGHTA and CDR2 FQGNSA. Between the trimmed V and J ends, which lost 5 bases and 6 bases, there was a span of 20 bases. For the CDR3, the DNA is TGTGCCAGCAGCCCGGAACTAGCTCCCGCCGGCAATGAGCAGTTCTTC. As protein: CASSPELAPAGNEQFF.

The V gene is TRBV2, the J gene TRBJ1-3, with 8 bases aligning to TRBD1. CDR1 SNHLY and CDR2 FYNNEI come from the germline V gene. V shed 7 bases and J 3 bases; nucleotides not matched to a gene: 14. There are 17 residues in the CDR3. CDR3 loop: CASIARDGQGSGNTIYF. The CDR3 coding sequence is TGTGCCAGCATAGCCCGTGATGGACAGGGAAGTGGAAACACCATATATTTT.

This sequence joins TRBV28 and TRBJ2-7, with D perhaps given as TRBD1 or TRBD2 (7 bases each). CDR1 MDHEN and CDR2 SYDVKM come from the germline V gene. Trimming removed 10 bases at V and 2 bases at J, with 12 bases between. This CDR3 contains 12 residues. The CDR3 DNA reads as TGTGCCACCAGGGGGGGGCCCTACGAGCAGTACTTC. This sequence encodes CATRGGPYEQYF.

The chain carries TRBV5-6 and TRBJ2-3; perhaps TRBD2 as D (5 bases). V was trimmed by 1 base and J by 1 base, leaving 10 bases between them. Germline-derived CDR1 and CDR2 are SGHDT and YYEEEE. The CDR3 loop spans 15 amino acids. Here the CDR3 DNA reads TGTGCCAGCAGCTTGTCGGGATCTGGCACAGATACGCAGTATTTT. Translated, it gives CASSLSGSGTDTQYF.

The chain uses TRBV15 and TRBJ2-7; the match to TRBD2 covers 8 bases. Per germline, CDR1 LNHNV and CDR2 YYDKDF (reference sequence). The CDR3 has 16 amino acids. V shed 0 bases and J 6 bases; nucleotides not matched to a gene: 10. CDR3 nucleotide sequence: TGTGCCACCAGCAGAGATAGGGCCGGGGGGGCGAGCGAGCAGTACTTC. It is translated as CATSRDRAGGASEQYF.

The chain uses TRBV5-6 and TRBJ2-3, with D possibly being TRBD2 (6 bases). V lost 0 bases and J lost 2, with 13 bases in between. Looked up from germline, CDR1 is SGHDT and CDR2 is YYEEEE. CDR3 size: 16 residues. For the CDR3, the DNA is TGTGCCAGCAGCTTGGAGGGGACTTTCTACACAGATACGCAGTATTTT. It specifies CASSLEGTFYTDTQYF.

The CDR3 loop reads CASRQGEAFF. The CDR3 coding sequence is TGTGCCAGCAGGCAGGGTGAAGCTTTCTTT. The gene calls are TRBV2 and TRBJ1-1; the D gene is possibly TRBD1 (5 bases). Germline V gene sequence: CDR1 SNHLY, CDR2 FYNNEI. V lost 6 bases, J lost 7 bases, and 6 bases lay in between. This CDR3 contains 10 residues. The whole variable domain, filled in from reference TRBV2 and TRBJ1-1, reads EPEVTQTPSHQVTQMGQEVILRCVPISNHLYFYWYRQILGQKVEFLVSFYNNEISEKSEIFDDQFSVERPDGSNFTLKIRSTKLEDSAMYFCASRQGEAFFGQGTRLTVV.

The chain uses TRBV21-1 and TRBJ2-5; TRBD1, as called in the table, went unchecked against the DNA. TRBV21-1 is a pseudogene segment. The CDR3 has 15 residues. The DNA for the CDR3 is TGTGCCAGCAGCAAAGAAATTAGGACAGAAGAGACCCAGTACTTC. Its protein product is CASSKEIRTEETQYF.

The rearrangement links TRBV6-5 to TRBJ1-1; D not resolved. The V and J ends lost 6 bases and 9 bases respectively, with 8 bases between them. Germline CDR1 and CDR2: MNHEY and SVGAGI. This CDR3 comprises 10 residues. CDR3 in DNA: TGTGCCAGCAGATCGAGGCAAGCTTTCTTT. Translating it yields CASRSRQAFF.

The chain couples TRBV7-9 to TRBJ1-4, with a possible D match to TRBD1 (5 bases). This CDR3 has 17 residues. The germline V gene has CDR1 SEHNR and CDR2 FQNEAQ (reference sequence). V was clipped by 2 bases and J by 5 bases, with 18 bases between them. The CDR3 here is CASSLPRGGVPNEKLFF. The DNA for the CDR3 is TGTGCCAGCAGCTTACCCCGCGGAGGGGTACCAAATGAAAAACTGTTTTTT.

The DNA for the CDR3 is TGTGCCAGTAGTATTGATACTGGGGCGACGTCGGCCCAGCATTTT. This translates into CASSIDTGATSAQHF. V and J are TRBV19 and TRBJ1-5, with a possible D match to TRBD1 (5 bases). This CDR3 region has 15 residues. The V end was cut by 3 bases, the J end by 11 bases, with 20 bases between. Germline V gives CDR1 LNHDA, CDR2 SQIVND (reference sequence).